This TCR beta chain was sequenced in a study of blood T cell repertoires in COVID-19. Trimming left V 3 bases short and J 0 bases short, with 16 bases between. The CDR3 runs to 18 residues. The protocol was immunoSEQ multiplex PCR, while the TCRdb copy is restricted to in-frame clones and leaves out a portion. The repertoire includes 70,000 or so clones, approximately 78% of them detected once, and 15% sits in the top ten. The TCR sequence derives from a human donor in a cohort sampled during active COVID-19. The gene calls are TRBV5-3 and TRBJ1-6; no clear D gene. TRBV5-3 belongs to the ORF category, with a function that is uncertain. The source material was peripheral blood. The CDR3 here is CARSSRRSRSSYNSPLHF. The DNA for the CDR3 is TGTGCCAGAAGCTCTCGACGGAGTAGGAGCTCCTATAATTCACCCCTCCACTTT.